The present TCR beta chain was sequenced within a study of identical twins. General study results and limits: Abundant beta clonotypes from cord blood bore fewer insertions; memory repertoires lacked this pattern.

The V end lost 6 bases, the J end lost 4 bases, and 15 bases lay between the germline ends. From germline, CDR1 is SGHAT and CDR2 FQDESV (reference sequence). The CDR3 has 14 residues. A universal primer site arose from template switching, and cDNA bore unique molecular identifiers. TCRdb re-called the 5' RACE reads through MiXCR, storing one row per CDR3 protein. The data hold a few hundred thousand distinct CDR3 sequences, with roughly a quarter observed a single time. The table lists this clonotype with a few counts. What it binds is not known. The sample was also linked to a second study, of T cells expressing NK-cell markers. That source reports: Sorted T-cell subsets CD3+CD56+NKG2C+, CD3+CD56+NKG2C- and CD3+CD56-NKG2C+ were TCR beta-sequenced. Clones of NKG2C+ T cells that had expanded were of unclear HCMV specificity.

The TCR originated in a woman between 18 and 30 years old in good health. Material: CD4+ T cells sorted from blood. V usage is TRBV11-1 and J usage is TRBJ2-5; tentatively, D is TRBD2 (5 bases). The CDR3 coding sequence is TGTGCCAGCAGTTTTGGACTGCTCAGAGAGACCCAGTACTTC. Translated, it gives CASSFGLLRETQYF.